This T cell receptor (beta chain) was obtained from a study of blood T cell repertoires in COVID-19. Study summary: PBMCs, B-cell-depleted T cells, or T cells provided the cDNA or gDNA that made up the material.

Unmatched junction bases numbered 5, after V lost 4 bases and J lost 4 bases. Germline-derived CDR1 and CDR2 are LGHNA and YNFKEQ. The CDR3 extends over 16 amino acids. Method: immunoSEQ multiplex PCR; TCRdb's copy keeps in-frame clones and lacks some. Altogether 73,000 or so clones are present, about 70% being singletons, with the ten largest covering roughly a fifth. The gene calls are TRBV4-2 and TRBJ2-1; 12 nucleotides line up with TRBD2. Sequences were obtained from peripheral blood. This clonotype was obtained from a man aged 55-75 years with acute or convalescent COVID-19. The CDR3 loop reads CASSPRTSGTYNEQFF. In nucleotides, the CDR3 is TGTGCCAGCAGCCCGCGGACTAGCGGGACTTACAATGAGCAGTTCTTC.